These 19 T cell receptor beta chains came from one sample sequenced in a study of blood T cell repertoires in COVID-19. The repertoire was sequenced with immunoSEQ multiplex PCR; TCRdb's copy has only in-frame clones and lacks some. The sample has about 250,000 clones, over 70% seen once; the top ten hold 4.5% to 6.5%. The specimen was peripheral blood. These receptor sequences come from an elderly man with acute or convalescent COVID-19.

The J gene is TRBJ2-3, the V gene TRBV3-1 (or the pseudogene TRBV3-2); 9 bases fit TRBD2. J lost 5 bases, V lost 1 base, and 13 bases had no gene match. CDR3 length: 18 residues. CDR1 is LGHDT and CDR2 is YNNKEL in the germline V gene (reference sequence). The CDR3 spells CASSQGGLAGGRVDTQYF. In DNA form, the CDR3 reads TGTGCCAGCAGCCAAGGAGGGTTGGCGGGGGGGCGAGTAGATACGCAGTATTTT.

The genes are TRBV28 and TRBJ2-2; unclear D gene. CDR1 is MDHEN, CDR2 SYDVKM, per germline. The length of the CDR3 is 15 residues. V gave up 3 bases and J gave up 0 bases, with 8 bases separating them. The chain's CDR3 is CASSFGGTNTGELFF. CDR3 in DNA: TGTGCCAGCAGTTTTGGCGGAACGAACACCGGGGAGCTGTTTTTT. The full variable domain, rest sourced from reference TRBV28 and TRBJ2-2, is DVKVTQSSRYLVKRTGEKVFLECVQDMDHENMFWYRQDPGLGLRLIYFSYDVKMKEKGDIPEGYSVSREKKERFSLILESASTNQTSMYLCASSFGGTNTGELFFGEGSRLTVL.

The chain employs TRBV5-1 and TRBJ2-1; a possible D gene is TRBD2 (6 bases). The CDR3 extends over 15 amino acids. Trimming took 1 base from V and 2 from J, leaving 10 bases between them. Germline-derived CDR1 and CDR2 are SGHRS and YFSETQ. The CDR3, as DNA: TGCGCCAGCAGCTTGACTGGGGAGGCCTACAATGAGCAGTTCTTC. Protein product: CASSLTGEAYNEQFF. Using reference TRBV5-1 and TRBJ2-1 for the parts outside the CDR3, the full variable domain is KAGVTQTPRYLIKTRGQQVTLSCSPISGHRSVSWYQQTPGQGLQFLFEYFSETQRNKGNFPGRFSGRQFSNSRSEMNVSTLELGDSALYLCASSLTGEAYNEQFFGPGTRLTVL.

The rearrangement links TRBV6-5 to TRBJ2-7; 8 bases agree with TRBD1. Germline assignment: CDR1 MNHEY and CDR2 SVGAGI. The V gene end was trimmed by 5 bases and the J gene end by 10 bases; junction bases not matched to a gene: 13. This CDR3 has 14 amino acids. The CDR3 is CASSRDRTSLNQYF. The CDR3 DNA reads TGTGCCAGCAGTCGGGACAGGACGTCCCTAAACCAGTACTTC.

This chain uses TRBV11-2 with TRBJ1-1; no firm D call. The CDR3 runs 13 residues. V lost 1 base, J lost 9 bases, and 12 bases lay in between. The germline CDR1 and CDR2 sequences are SGHAT and FQNNGV. In nucleotides, the CDR3 is TGTGCCAGCAGCTTAGGAGTTCCGAGCCAAGCTTTCTTT. Its protein product is CASSLGVPSQAFF.

V and J are TRBV7-2 and TRBJ1-3; 9 nucleotides line up with TRBD1. V lost 4 bases to trimming and J lost 0 bases; unmatched junction nucleotides: 10. The CDR3 runs to 18 residues. The germline V gene has CDR1 SGHTA and CDR2 FQGNSA. The CDR3 is CASSYADRGAFSGNTIYF. The CDR3 nucleotides read TGTGCCAGCAGCTATGCGGACAGGGGCGCTTTCTCTGGAAACACCATATATTTT.

The rearrangement links TRBV6-1 to TRBJ1-1; D gene ambiguous. The length of the CDR3 is 15 residues. Deletions cut 0 bases from V and 0 bases from J, with 8 bases between. CDR1 and CDR2 (germline): MNHNS, SASEGT. Here the CDR3 DNA reads TGTGCCAGCAGTGAAGCGGTAACGGTGAACACTGAAGCTTTCTTT. Translated, it gives CASSEAVTVNTEAFF.

The V call is TRBV10-3, the J call TRBJ2-7; D might be TRBD1 (5 bases). This CDR3 region has 13 residues. From germline, CDR1 is ENHRY and CDR2 SYGVKD. The V end was cut by 3 bases, the J end by 0 bases, with 6 bases between. CDR3 coding DNA: TGTGCCATCAGTGATGACAGCTCCTACGAGCAGTACTTC. Amino acid sequence: CAISDDSSYEQYF.

This chain joins TRBV27 and TRBJ2-5, with D possibly matching TRBD1 (6 bases). Germline lookup yields CDR1 MNHEY and CDR2 SMNVEV (reference sequence). The CDR3 runs 14 residues. Deletions cut 4 bases from V and 1 base from J, with 10 bases between. For the CDR3, the DNA is TGTGCCAGCAGTTCGATACAGGGCCAAGAGACCCAGTACTTC. Encoded protein: CASSSIQGQETQYF.

The V and J genes are TRBV3-1 (or the pseudogene TRBV3-2) and TRBJ2-1; 7 bases fit TRBD1. Germline V CDR1 and CDR2: LGHDT, YNNKEL (reference sequence). V lost 2 bases, J lost 14 bases, and 9 bases stayed unmatched. This CDR3 region has 13 residues. CDR3 nucleotides: TGTGCCAGCAGCCAATCGGGACAGAGGTCGGAGTTCTTC. Amino acids: CASSQSGQRSEFF.

The rearrangement links TRBV9 to TRBJ2-2; the D gene is possibly TRBD2 (5 bases). The CDR3 covers 12 residues. The V end lost 2 bases, the J end lost 6 bases, and 5 bases lay between the germline ends. Germline CDR1 reads SGDLS; CDR2 reads YYNGEE. The CDR3 is CASSVEAGELFF. The CDR3 coding sequence is TGTGCCAGCAGCGTGGAGGCCGGGGAGCTGTTTTTT.

The table lists this clone with a count of one. The chain carries TRBV2 and TRBJ2-3; D perhaps matches TRBD1 (6 bases). The CDR3 spans 13 residues. Looked up from germline, CDR1 is SNHLY and CDR2 is FYNNEI. V was shortened by 6 bases and J by 6 bases, with 13 bases between the two germline ends. The CDR3 sequence: CASRRLGADTQYF. CDR3 nucleotides: TGTGCCAGCAGACGACTGGGGGCGGATACGCAGTATTTT.

The rearrangement uses TRBV5-4 and TRBJ2-5; D perhaps matches TRBD1 (5 bases). CDR3 length: 16 amino acids. Germline loops: CDR1 SGHNT, CDR2 YYREEE (reference sequence). V lost 5 bases to trimming and J lost 3 bases, with 20 bases between them. CDR3 amino acids: CASSLWPGRKKETQYF. The CDR3 DNA reads TGTGCCAGCAGTTTGTGGCCAGGGCGAAAGAAAGAGACCCAGTACTTC. Filled out from reference TRBV5-4 and TRBJ2-5, the complete variable domain reads ETGVTQSPTHLIKTRGQQVTLRCSSQSGHNTVSWYQQALGQGPQFIFQYYREEENGRGNFPPRFSGLQFPNYSSELNVNALELDDSALYLCASSLWPGRKKETQYFGPGTRLLVL.

This clone has a handful of counts. The chain joins TRBV9 to TRBJ2-4; 7 bases map to TRBD2. The CDR3 loop spans 13 amino acids. Germline loops: CDR1 SGDLS, CDR2 YYNGEE. V was clipped by 4 bases and J by 6 bases; unmatched bases: 4. The CDR3 here is CASSRGDGNIQYF. The CDR3 region has the DNA TGTGCCAGCAGCCGGGGGGACGGAAACATTCAGTACTTC.

The J gene is TRBJ1-1, the V gene TRBV28; D possibly corresponds to TRBD1 (5 bases). Trimming removed 5 bases from V and 1 base from J, with 11 bases in between. The CDR3 spans 14 residues. From germline, CDR1 is MDHEN and CDR2 SYDVKM. The CDR3 reads CASSAQGRNTEAFF. The CDR3 DNA reads TGTGCCAGCAGTGCCCAGGGTAGGAACACTGAAGCTTTCTTT.

In the case of this clone: Other DNA sequences of this sample code for an identical CDR3. CDR3 nucleotides: TGTGCCAGCAGCTTAAACAATTACAATGAGCAGTTCTTC. It encodes CASSLNNYNEQFF. The V call is TRBV7-3, the J call TRBJ2-1; D is uncertain. The ends were cut back, 1 base at V and 4 bases at J, with 5 bases in the middle. This CDR3 is built from 13 residues. Germline V gives CDR1 SGHTA, CDR2 FQGTGA.

V usage is TRBV12-3 or TRBV12-4 and J usage is TRBJ2-1; TRBD1 matches 10 bases. V trimming: 6 bases; J trimming: 15 bases; junction bases outside the gene matches: 11. This CDR3 is built from 13 residues. DNA of the CDR3: TGTGCCAGCAGAAAAAACGCCCGGGACAGGGGGTTCTTC. It encodes CASRKNARDRGFF.

The chain couples TRBV7-2 to TRBJ2-2; perhaps TRBD1 as D (5 bases). The germline V gene has CDR1 SGHTA and CDR2 FQGNSA. The V gene lost 4 bases and the J gene lost 1 base, with 10 bases spanning the gap. CDR3 length: 15 amino acids. The CDR3 region has the DNA TGTGCCAGCAGCTCCCAGGGTTTGAACACCGGGGAGCTGTTTTTT. Translated, it gives CASSSQGLNTGELFF.

Here the CDR3 DNA reads TGCGCCAGCAGCCCACTGGGGGGACAGCTCACAGATACGCAGTATTTT. As protein: CASSPLGGQLTDTQYF. The chain is built from TRBV5-1 and TRBJ2-3; D is perhaps TRBD1 (7 bases). Germline V gene lookup returns CDR1 SGHRS and CDR2 YFSETQ. The CDR3 is made up of 16 amino acids. V was clipped by 4 bases and J by 2 bases, with 17 bases between them.